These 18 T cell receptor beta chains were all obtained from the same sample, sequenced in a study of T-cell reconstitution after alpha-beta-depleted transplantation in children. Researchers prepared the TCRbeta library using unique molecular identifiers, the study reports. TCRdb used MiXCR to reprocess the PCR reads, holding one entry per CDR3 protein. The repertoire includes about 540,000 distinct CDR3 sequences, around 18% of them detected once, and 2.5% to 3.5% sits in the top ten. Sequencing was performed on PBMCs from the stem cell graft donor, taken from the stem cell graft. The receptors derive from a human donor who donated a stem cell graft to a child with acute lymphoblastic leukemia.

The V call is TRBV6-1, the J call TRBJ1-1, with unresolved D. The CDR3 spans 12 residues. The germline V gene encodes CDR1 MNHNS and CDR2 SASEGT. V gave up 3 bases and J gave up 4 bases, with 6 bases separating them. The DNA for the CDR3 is TGTGCCAGCAGTGAGGGGAGCACTGAAGCTTTCTTT. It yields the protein CASSEGSTEAFF.

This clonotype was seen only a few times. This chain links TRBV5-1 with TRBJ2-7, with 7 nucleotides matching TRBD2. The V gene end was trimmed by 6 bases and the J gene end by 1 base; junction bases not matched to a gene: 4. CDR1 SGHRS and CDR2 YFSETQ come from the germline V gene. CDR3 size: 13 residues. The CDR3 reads CASTPSGSYEQYF. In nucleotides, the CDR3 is TGCGCCAGCACTCCTAGCGGTTCCTACGAGCAGTACTTC.

This CDR3 is CASSFFRADYNEQFF. Here the CDR3 DNA reads TGTGCCAGCAGTTTCTTCCGGGCGGACTACAATGAGCAGTTCTTC. This chain joins TRBV12-3 or TRBV12-4 and TRBJ2-1; D unresolved. The V end lost 3 bases, the J end lost 3 bases, and 12 bases lay between the germline ends. The CDR3 spans 15 residues.

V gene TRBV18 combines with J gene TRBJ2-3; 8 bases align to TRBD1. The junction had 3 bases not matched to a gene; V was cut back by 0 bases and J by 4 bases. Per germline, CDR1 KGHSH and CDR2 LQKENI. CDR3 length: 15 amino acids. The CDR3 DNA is TGTGCCAGCTCACCACCGGGACAGGACCCAGATACGCAGTATTTT. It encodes CASSPPGQDPDTQYF.

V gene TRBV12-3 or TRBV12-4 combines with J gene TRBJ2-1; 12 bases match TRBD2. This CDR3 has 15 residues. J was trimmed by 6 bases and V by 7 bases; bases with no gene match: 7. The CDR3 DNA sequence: TGTGCCAGCACCCCCCCGGGACTAGCGGGCAATGAGCAGTTCTTC. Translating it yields CASTPPGLAGNEQFF.

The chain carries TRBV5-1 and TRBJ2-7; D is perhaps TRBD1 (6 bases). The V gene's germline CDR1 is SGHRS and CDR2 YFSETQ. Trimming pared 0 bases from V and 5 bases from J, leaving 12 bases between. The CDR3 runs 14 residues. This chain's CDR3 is CASSLGGLRDEQYF. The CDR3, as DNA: TGCGCCAGCAGCTTGGGGGGGCTGAGGGACGAGCAGTACTTC.

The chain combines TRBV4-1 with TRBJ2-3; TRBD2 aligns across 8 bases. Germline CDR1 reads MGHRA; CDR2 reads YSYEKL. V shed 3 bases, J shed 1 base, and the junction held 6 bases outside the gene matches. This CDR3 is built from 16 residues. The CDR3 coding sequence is TGCGCCAGCAGCCACGACGGTAGCGGGGGCACAGATACGCAGTATTTT. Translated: CASSHDGSGGTDTQYF.

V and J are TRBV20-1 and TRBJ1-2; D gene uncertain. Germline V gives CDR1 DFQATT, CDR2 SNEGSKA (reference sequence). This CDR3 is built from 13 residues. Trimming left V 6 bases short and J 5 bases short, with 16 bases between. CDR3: CSARGWVDYGYTF. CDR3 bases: TGCAGTGCCCGGGGATGGGTAGATTATGGCTACACCTTC.

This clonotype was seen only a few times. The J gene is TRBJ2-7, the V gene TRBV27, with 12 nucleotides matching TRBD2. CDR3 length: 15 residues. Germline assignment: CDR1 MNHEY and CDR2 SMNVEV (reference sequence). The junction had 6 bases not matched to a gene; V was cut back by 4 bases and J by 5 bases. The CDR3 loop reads CASSSLAGGSNEQYF. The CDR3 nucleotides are TGTGCCAGCAGTTCCCTAGCGGGAGGGTCCAACGAGCAGTACTTC.

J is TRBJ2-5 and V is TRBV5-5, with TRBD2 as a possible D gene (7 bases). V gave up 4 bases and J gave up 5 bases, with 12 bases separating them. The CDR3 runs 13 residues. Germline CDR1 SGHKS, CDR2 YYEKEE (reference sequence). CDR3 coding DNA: TGTGCCAGCAGCCGGGGGGCCCTGGAGACCCAGTACTTC. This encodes CASSRGALETQYF.

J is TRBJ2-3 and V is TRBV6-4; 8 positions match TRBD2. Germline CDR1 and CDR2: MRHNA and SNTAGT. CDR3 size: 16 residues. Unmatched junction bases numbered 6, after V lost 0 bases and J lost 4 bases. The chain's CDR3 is CASSDSPGRGSDTQYF. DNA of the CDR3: TGTGCCAGCAGTGACTCCCCCGGGAGGGGTTCAGATACGCAGTATTTT.

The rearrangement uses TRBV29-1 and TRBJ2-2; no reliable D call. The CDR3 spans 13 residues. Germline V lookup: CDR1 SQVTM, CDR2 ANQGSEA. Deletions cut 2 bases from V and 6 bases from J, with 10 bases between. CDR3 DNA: TGCAGCGTTGAACAGAAGGTGGCCGGGGAGCTGTTTTTT. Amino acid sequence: CSVEQKVAGELFF.

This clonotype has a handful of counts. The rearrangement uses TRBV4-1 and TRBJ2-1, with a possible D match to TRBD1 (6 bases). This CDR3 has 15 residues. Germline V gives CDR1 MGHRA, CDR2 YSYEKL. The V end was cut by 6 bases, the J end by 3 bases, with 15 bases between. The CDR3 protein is CASRRLRGNYNEQFF. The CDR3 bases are TGCGCCAGCAGACGCCTCAGGGGCAACTACAATGAGCAGTTCTTC.

CDR3 sequence: CSALELSNQPQHF. The CDR3 region has the DNA TGCAGTGCCCTAGAGTTGAGCAATCAGCCCCAGCATTTT. This sequence joins TRBV20-1 and TRBJ1-5; no firm D call. This CDR3 has 13 residues. V was cut by 6 bases and J by 1 base, with 10 bases left in between. CDR1 is DFQATT and CDR2 is SNEGSKA in the germline V gene (reference sequence).

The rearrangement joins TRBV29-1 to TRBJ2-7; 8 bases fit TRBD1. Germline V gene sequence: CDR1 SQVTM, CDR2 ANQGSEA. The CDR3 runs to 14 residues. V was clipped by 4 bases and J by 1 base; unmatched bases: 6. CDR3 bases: TGCAGCGTTGCTCGCAGGGGGCGATCCTACGAGCAGTACTTC. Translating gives CSVARRGRSYEQYF.

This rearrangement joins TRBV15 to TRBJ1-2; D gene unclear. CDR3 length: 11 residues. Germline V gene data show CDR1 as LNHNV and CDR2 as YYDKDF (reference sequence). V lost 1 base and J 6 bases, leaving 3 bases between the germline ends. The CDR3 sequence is CATSRGDGYTF. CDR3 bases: TGTGCCACCAGCAGAGGGGATGGCTACACCTTC.

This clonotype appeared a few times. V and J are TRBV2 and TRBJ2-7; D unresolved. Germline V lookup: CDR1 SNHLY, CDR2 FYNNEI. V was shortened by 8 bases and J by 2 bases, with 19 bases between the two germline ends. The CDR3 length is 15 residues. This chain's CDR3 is CASGNPLDPPYEQYF. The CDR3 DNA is TGTGCCAGCGGGAACCCGCTAGATCCACCCTACGAGCAGTACTTC.

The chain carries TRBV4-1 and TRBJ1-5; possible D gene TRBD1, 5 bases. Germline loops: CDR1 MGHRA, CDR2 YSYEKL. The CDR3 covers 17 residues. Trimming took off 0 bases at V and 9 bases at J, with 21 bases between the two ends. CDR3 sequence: CASSQDLGLGGTRPQHF. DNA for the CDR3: TGCGCCAGCAGCCAAGATCTGGGACTCGGGGGGACCAGGCCCCAGCATTTT.